This TCR beta chain is from a study of blood T cell repertoires in COVID-19. The wider study: Samples representing acute and convalescent COVID-19 were sourced from the United States, Italy and Spain. T cells, B-cell-depleted T cells, or PBMCs provided the cDNA or gDNA that served as material.

The CDR3 runs to 15 residues. CDR1 and CDR2 from the germline V gene are SGHVS and FQNEAQ. V was trimmed by 5 bases and J by 0 bases, leaving 14 bases between them. As originally analysed: Amplified reference gene primers provided the basis for estimating nucleated cell counts. Clones were read by immunoSEQ multiplex PCR, and TCRdb kept only the in-frame ones, dropping some. V, J and clone size derive from that table, while D and trimming were established from the DNA sequence. Of 180,000 or so clones in the sample, 75% to 90% are singletons; the top ten hold over 2.5%. This clonotype originated in a man aged 55 to 70 with acute or convalescent COVID-19. The sequenced sample consisted of peripheral blood. V and J are TRBV7-8 and TRBJ2-7, with D possibly TRBD1 on 6 matching bases. CDR3 sequence (DNA): TGTGCCAGCAGCCGAACGGACAGCAGCTCCTACGAGCAGTACTTC. Translating gives CASSRTDSSSYEQYF.